The next 23 T cell receptor beta chains were all read from a single sample in a study of T cell repertoires in cytomegalovirus infection. TCRdb used MiXCR to reprocess the reads, holding one entry per CDR3 protein. The table shows around 260,000 distinct CDR3 sequences, with roughly 9% occurring only once. Sequencing input: PBMCs. The receptors originated from a human donor in good health (CMV status not recorded). Some clones in this sample may be carry-over from other donors' samples.

This clonotype has a count of ten or more. This rearrangement joins TRBV6-8 to TRBJ2-6; D remains unclear. CDR3 length equals 17 residues. Per the germline V gene, CDR1 is MNHGY and CDR2 is SAAAGT. The V end lost 8 bases, the J end lost 1 base, and 18 bases lay between the germline ends. The CDR3 loop reads CASSGGQTLSGANVLTF. CDR3 coding DNA: TGTGCCAGCTCTGGTGGGCAGACCCTTTCTGGGGCCAACGTCCTGACTTTC.

This clonotype was seen at least ten times. The chain links TRBV7-2 to TRBJ2-3, with D perhaps given as TRBD1 or TRBD2 (5 bases each). The CDR3 runs 16 residues. With 5 bases removed from V and 4 bases from J, the gap between germline ends came to 19 bases. Germline V CDR1 and CDR2: SGHTA, FQGNSA. CDR3 bases: TGTGCCAGCAGCAAGAAGGCTAGCTGGGGCTCAGATACGCAGTATTTT. Its protein product is CASSKKASWGSDTQYF.

This clonotype was detected ten times or more. This chain connects TRBV7-2 to TRBJ2-3; D gene uncertain. There are 15 residues in the CDR3. Trimming removed 5 bases at V and 1 base at J, with 13 bases between. The germline CDR1 and CDR2 sequences are SGHTA and FQGNSA. The CDR3 spells CASSPSGSGTDTQYF. As DNA, the CDR3 is TGTGCCAGCAGCCCGAGTGGCAGCGGCACAGATACGCAGTATTTT.

A few counts support this clonotype. This chain uses TRBV20-1 with TRBJ2-7; D might be TRBD1 (6 bases). V lost 0 bases and J lost 6, with 18 bases in between. This CDR3 is 15 amino acids long. The germline gives CDR1 DFQATT, CDR2 SNEGSKA (reference sequence). The DNA of the CDR3 is TGCAGTGCTAGAGATGATCGGGACACCCGGTTCGAGCAGTACTTC. It codes for CSARDDRDTRFEQYF.

This clonotype has at least ten counts. The CDR3 bases are TGTGCCAGCAATCTAGGGGCGGGAAGAAACAATGAGCAGTTCTTC. Translation gives CASNLGAGRNNEQFF. The chain couples TRBV28 to TRBJ2-1, with D possibly matching TRBD2 (6 bases). Germline-derived CDR1 and CDR2 are MDHEN and SYDVKM. This CDR3 contains 15 residues. Trimming removed 7 bases from V and 5 bases from J, with 18 bases in between.

This clonotype has ten or more counts. The chain employs TRBV7-9 and TRBJ2-7; 9 nucleotides match TRBD1. Germline V lookup: CDR1 SEHNR, CDR2 FQNEAQ (reference sequence). With 0 bases clipped from V and 5 bases from J, the junction kept 2 bases outside the gene matches. The CDR3 is 14 amino acids. The CDR3 is CASSLAGTGNEQYF. The DNA of the CDR3 is TGTGCCAGCAGCTTAGCGGGGACAGGGAACGAGCAGTACTTC.

V usage is TRBV6-1 and J usage is TRBJ1-2; D is unclear. There are 13 residues in the CDR3. Germline loops: CDR1 MNHNS, CDR2 SASEGT. V dropped 6 bases and J dropped 0 bases, with 8 bases sitting between them. Here the CDR3 reads CASRPGANYGYTF. The CDR3 nucleotides read TGTGCCAGCAGACCGGGAGCTAACTATGGCTACACCTTC.

This clonotype has just a few counts. This chain joins TRBV12-3 or TRBV12-4 and TRBJ1-5; 7 positions match TRBD1. This CDR3 region has 15 residues. J lost 1 base, V lost 5 bases, and 5 bases had no gene match. CDR3 nucleotides: TGTGCCAGCAGTATCTCACAGGGGAGCAATCAGCCCCAGCATTTT. This gives the protein CASSISQGSNQPQHF.

This clonotype was recorded at least ten times. The chain is built from TRBV6-1 and TRBJ2-5; D unclear. This CDR3 is 13 amino acids long. Trimming cost V 2 bases and J 5 bases, with 9 bases left between them. The germline gives CDR1 MNHNS, CDR2 SASEGT. CDR3: CASSERVVETQYF. In DNA form, the CDR3 reads TGTGCCAGCAGTGAAAGAGTGGTGGAGACCCAGTACTTC.

This clonotype was recorded many times. This chain connects TRBV4-2 to TRBJ1-1; D is unresolved. The CDR3 sequence is 13 residues long. Germline CDR1 and CDR2: LGHNA and YNFKEQ. V lost 0 bases to trimming and J lost 10 bases, with 12 bases between them. For the CDR3, the DNA is TGTGCCAGCAGCCAAGATCGGGGAAAAGGAGCTTTCTTT. Protein product: CASSQDRGKGAFF.

As concerns this clonotype: This clone may be a read error of a much larger clone one base away. The rearrangement joins TRBV5-4 to TRBJ2-1; 9 bases fit TRBD2. Germline CDR1 is SGHNT and CDR2 is YYREEE (reference sequence). The CDR3 totals 13 residues. In nucleotides, the CDR3 is TGTGCCAACAGCTTGGAAATAGCGGGAGTCGGGTTCTTC. Its translation is CANSLEIAGVGFF. The complete variable domain, with remaining parts taken from reference TRBV5-4 and TRBJ2-1, reads ETGVTQSPTHLIKTRGQQVTLRCSSQSGHNTVSWYQQALGQGPQFIFQYYREEENGRGNFPPRFSGLQFPNYSSELNVNALELDDSALYLCANSLEIAGVGFFGPGTRLTVL.

This clonotype showed up just a few times. The chain uses TRBV4-1 and TRBJ2-2, with a weak D call TRBD1 (5 bases). The V and J ends lost 2 bases and 3 bases respectively, with 7 bases between them. The CDR3 is made up of 14 amino acids. Germline values: CDR1 MGHRA, CDR2 YSYEKL. CDR3 sequence: CASSQPQDTGELFF. The CDR3 DNA is TGCGCCAGCAGCCAACCACAGGACACCGGGGAGCTGTTTTTT.

This clonotype has more than one count but fewer than ten. The V call is TRBV20-1, the J call TRBJ2-3; 9 bases fit TRBD1. CDR1 and CDR2 (germline): DFQATT, SNEGSKA (reference sequence). V trimming: 3 bases; J trimming: 2 bases; junction bases outside the gene matches: 12. This CDR3 comprises 17 residues. The CDR3: CSASSNRDRVHTDTQYF. The CDR3 nucleotides read TGCAGTGCTAGTTCAAATAGGGACAGGGTACACACAGATACGCAGTATTTT.

Ten or more counts support this clonotype. The chain employs TRBV7-2 and TRBJ1-5, with a weak D call TRBD1 (6 bases). The CDR3 has 15 amino acids. CDR1 is SGHTA and CDR2 is FQGNSA in the germline V gene. V lost 1 base and J 0 bases, leaving 7 bases between the germline ends. The CDR3: CASSLEDSSNQPQHF. DNA for the CDR3: TGTGCCAGCAGCTTAGAGGACAGTAGCAATCAGCCCCAGCATTTT.

Ten or more counts support this clonotype. V usage is TRBV7-8 and J usage is TRBJ2-7; D remains unclear. CDR3 length equals 16 residues. V gave up 1 base and J gave up 3 bases, with 16 bases separating them. The germline gives CDR1 SGHVS, CDR2 FQNEAQ. Written as DNA, the CDR3 is TGTGCCAGCAGCTTAGGTATCGGATTGGGGATCTACGAGCAGTACTTC. Its protein is CASSLGIGLGIYEQYF.

This chain joins TRBV7-9 and TRBJ1-2; the match to TRBD1 covers 10 bases. Germline CDR1 is SEHNR and CDR2 is FQNEAQ (reference sequence). The CDR3 covers 15 residues. J gave up 6 bases and V 5 bases, and 9 bases lay outside the gene matches. The CDR3 here is CASSRGQGRFNGYTF. The CDR3, as DNA: TGTGCCAGCAGCCGGGGACAGGGGAGGTTCAATGGCTACACCTTC.

This clonotype has at least ten counts. The chain recombines TRBV5-1 with TRBJ2-7; 9 bases are shared with TRBD1. Germline V gives CDR1 SGHRS, CDR2 YFSETQ. Unmatched junction bases numbered 11, after V lost 2 bases and J lost 5 bases. The CDR3 totals 16 residues. The CDR3 loop is CASSFTGTGFVDEQYF. The CDR3, as DNA: TGCGCCAGCAGCTTCACCGGGACAGGGTTCGTCGACGAGCAGTACTTC.

This clonotype has ten or more counts. The chain employs TRBV7-6 and TRBJ1-6; the D is unclear. Deletions cut 1 base from V and 7 bases from J, with 11 bases between. CDR1 and CDR2 (germline): SGHVS, FNYEAQ. The CDR3 covers 15 residues. The CDR3 sequence: CASSLGTGLNSPLHF. Here the CDR3 DNA reads TGTGCCAGCAGCTTAGGCACCGGCCTAAATTCACCCCTCCACTTT.

The chain links TRBV14 to TRBJ2-3; 7 bases align to TRBD1. V dropped 0 bases and J dropped 2; count of bases not matched to a gene: 8. CDR1 is SGHDN and CDR2 is FVKESK in the germline V gene. There are 17 residues in the CDR3. The CDR3 DNA is TGTGCCAGCAGCCAAGATTTTCAGGGGGAACCCACAGATACGCAGTATTTT. Protein product: CASSQDFQGEPTDTQYF.

There are many counts of this clonotype. The rearrangement joins TRBV7-8 to TRBJ2-7; D perhaps matches TRBD1 (5 bases). Germline V lookup: CDR1 SGHVS, CDR2 FQNEAQ. Trimming took 6 bases from V and 3 from J, leaving 18 bases between them. This CDR3 is built from 15 residues. The CDR3 is CASSRRQNVNYEQYF. The CDR3 nucleotides are TGTGCCAGCAGTAGAAGACAGAATGTGAACTACGAGCAGTACTTC.

This clonotype was seen repeatedly, ten times or more. The J gene is TRBJ1-2, the V gene TRBV10-3, with D possibly TRBD1 on 5 matching bases. This CDR3 contains 16 residues. Germline V lookup: CDR1 ENHRY, CDR2 SYGVKD. The ends were cut back, 2 bases at V and 6 bases at J, with 19 bases in the middle. The CDR3 here is CAISEPIPSVGDGYTF. As DNA, the CDR3 is TGTGCCATCAGTGAGCCGATCCCCTCGGTAGGGGATGGCTACACCTTC.

This clonotype appeared a few times. This chain joins TRBV4-2 and TRBJ2-3; no reliable D call. V was clipped by 0 bases and J by 2 bases, with 12 bases between them. Germline CDR1 reads LGHNA; CDR2 reads YNFKEQ. The CDR3 has 16 residues. In nucleotides, the CDR3 is TGTGCCAGCAGCCAAGAAGGGCAGGCGTCCACAGATACGCAGTATTTT. It specifies CASSQEGQASTDTQYF.

The chain is built from TRBV12-3 or TRBV12-4 and TRBJ1-2; D unclear. V was trimmed by 8 bases and J by 4 bases, leaving 14 bases between them. This CDR3 spans 13 amino acids. The CDR3 here is CASRPVSGYGYTF. The CDR3 region has the DNA TGTGCCAGCCGCCCAGTTAGCGGCTATGGCTACACCTTC.